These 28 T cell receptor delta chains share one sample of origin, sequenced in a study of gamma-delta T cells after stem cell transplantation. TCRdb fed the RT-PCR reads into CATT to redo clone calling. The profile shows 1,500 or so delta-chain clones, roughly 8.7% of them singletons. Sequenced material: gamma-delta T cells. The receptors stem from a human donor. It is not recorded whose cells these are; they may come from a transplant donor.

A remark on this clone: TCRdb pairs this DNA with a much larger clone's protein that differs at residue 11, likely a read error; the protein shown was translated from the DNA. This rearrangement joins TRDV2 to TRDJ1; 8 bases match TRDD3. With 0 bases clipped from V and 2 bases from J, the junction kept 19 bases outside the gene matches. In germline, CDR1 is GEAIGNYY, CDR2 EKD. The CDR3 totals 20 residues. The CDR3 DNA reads TGTGCCTGTGACACCGTGACGGACTGGGGGTTACCTCATACGACCGATAAACTCATCTTT. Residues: CACDTVTDWGLPHTTDKLIF.

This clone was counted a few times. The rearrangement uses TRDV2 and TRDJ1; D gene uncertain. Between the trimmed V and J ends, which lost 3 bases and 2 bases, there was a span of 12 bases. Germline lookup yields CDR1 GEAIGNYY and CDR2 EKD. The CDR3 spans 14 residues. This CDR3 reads CACDCLGATDKLIF. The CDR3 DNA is TGTGCCTGTGACTGTCTAGGGGCTACCGATAAACTCATCTTT.

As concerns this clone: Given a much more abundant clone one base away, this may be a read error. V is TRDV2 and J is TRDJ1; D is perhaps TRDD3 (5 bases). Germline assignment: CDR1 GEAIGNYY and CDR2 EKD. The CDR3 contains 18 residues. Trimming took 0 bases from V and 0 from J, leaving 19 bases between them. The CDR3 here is CACDTVGGSDQYTDKLIF. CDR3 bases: TGTGCCTGTGACACCGTCGGGGGCTCGGATCAGTACACCGATAAACTCATCTTT.

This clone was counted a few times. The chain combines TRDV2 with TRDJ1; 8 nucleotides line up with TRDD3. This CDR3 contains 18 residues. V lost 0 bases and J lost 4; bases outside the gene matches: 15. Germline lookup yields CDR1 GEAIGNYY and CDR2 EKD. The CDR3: CACDTVIRGIIGNDKLIF. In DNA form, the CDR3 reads TGTGCCTGTGACACCGTCATCCGGGGGATAATCGGGAACGATAAACTCATCTTT.

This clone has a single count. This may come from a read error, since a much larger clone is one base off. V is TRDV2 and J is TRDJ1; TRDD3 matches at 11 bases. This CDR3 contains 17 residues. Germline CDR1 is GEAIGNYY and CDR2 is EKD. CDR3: CACDPLLGDTMSDELIF. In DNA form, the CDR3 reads TGTGCCTGTGACCCTCTGCTGGGGGATACTATGTCCGATGAACTCATCTTT.

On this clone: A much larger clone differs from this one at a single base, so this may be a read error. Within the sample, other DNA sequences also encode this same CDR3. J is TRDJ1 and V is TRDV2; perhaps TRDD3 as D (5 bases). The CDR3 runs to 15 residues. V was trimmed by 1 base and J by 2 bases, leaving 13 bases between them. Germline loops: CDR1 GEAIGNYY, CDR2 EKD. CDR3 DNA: TGTGCCTGTGACACTGTGGGAGTGGGGACCGATAAACTCATCTTT. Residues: CACDTVGVGTDKLIF.

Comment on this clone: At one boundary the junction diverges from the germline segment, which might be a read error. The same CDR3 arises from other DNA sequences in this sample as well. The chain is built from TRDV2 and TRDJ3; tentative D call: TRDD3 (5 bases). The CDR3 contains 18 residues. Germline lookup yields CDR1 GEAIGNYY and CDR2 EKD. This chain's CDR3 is CACDTTGLSSWDTRQMFF. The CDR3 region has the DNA TGTGCCTGTGACACAACGGGACTAAGCTCCTGGGACACCCGGCAGATGTTTTTC.

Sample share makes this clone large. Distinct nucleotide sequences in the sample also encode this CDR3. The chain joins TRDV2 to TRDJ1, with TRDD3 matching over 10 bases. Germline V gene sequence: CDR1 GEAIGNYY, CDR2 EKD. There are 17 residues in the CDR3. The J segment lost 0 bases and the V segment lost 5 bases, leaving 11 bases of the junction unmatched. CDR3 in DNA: TGTGCCTGTGCCCATTTGGTGGGGGATACATACACCGATAAACTCATCTTT. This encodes CACAHLVGDTYTDKLIF.

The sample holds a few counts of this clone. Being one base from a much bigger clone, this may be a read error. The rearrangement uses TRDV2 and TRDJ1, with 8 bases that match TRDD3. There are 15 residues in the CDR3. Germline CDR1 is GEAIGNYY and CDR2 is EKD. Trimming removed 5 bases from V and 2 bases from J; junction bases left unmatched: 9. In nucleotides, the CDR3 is TGTGCCTGTGGCACACTGGGGGCCCCTACCGATAAACTCATCTTT. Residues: CACGTLGAPTDKLIF.

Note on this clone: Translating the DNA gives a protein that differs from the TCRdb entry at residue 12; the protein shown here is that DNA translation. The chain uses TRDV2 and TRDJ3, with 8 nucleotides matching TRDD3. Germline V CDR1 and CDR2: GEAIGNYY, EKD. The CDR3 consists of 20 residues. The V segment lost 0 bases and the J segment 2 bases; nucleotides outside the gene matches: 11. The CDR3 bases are TGTGCCTGTGACACCGGGCCTGGGGGACCTAGCCCCTGGGACACCCGACAGATGTTTTTC. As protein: CACDTGPGGPSPWDTRQMFF.

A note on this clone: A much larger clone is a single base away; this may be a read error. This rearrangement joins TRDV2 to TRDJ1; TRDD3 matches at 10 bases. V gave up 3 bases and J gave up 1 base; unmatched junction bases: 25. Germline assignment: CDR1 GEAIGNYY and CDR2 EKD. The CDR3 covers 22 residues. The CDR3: CACDPVSPPGGYVLGATDKLIF. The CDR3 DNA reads TGTGCCTGTGACCCCGTATCCCCCCCCGGGGGATACGTCTTAGGGGCCACCGATAAACTCATCTTT.

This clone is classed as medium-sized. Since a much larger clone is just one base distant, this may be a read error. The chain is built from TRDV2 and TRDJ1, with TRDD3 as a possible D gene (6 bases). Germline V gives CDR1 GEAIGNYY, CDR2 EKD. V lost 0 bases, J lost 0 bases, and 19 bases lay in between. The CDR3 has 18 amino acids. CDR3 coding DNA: TGTGCCTGTGACACCGTAACCCTACCGGGGATCAACACCGATAAACTCATCTTT. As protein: CACDTVTLPGINTDKLIF.

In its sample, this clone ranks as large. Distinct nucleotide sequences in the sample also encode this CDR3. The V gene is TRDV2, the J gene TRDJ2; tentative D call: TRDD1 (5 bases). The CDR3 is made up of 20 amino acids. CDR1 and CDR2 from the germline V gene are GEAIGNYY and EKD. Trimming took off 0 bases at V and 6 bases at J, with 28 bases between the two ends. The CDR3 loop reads CACDTLNTHGSFSSAAQLFF. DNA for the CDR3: TGTGCCTGTGACACCCTAAATACTCATGGGTCTTTCAGTTCGGCAGCACAACTCTTCTTT.

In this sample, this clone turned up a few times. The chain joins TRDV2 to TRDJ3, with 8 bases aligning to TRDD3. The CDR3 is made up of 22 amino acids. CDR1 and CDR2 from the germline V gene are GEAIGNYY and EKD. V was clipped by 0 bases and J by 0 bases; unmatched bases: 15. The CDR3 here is CACDTVTLGDSKSSWDTRQMFF. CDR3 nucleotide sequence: TGTGCCTGTGACACCGTGACGTTGGGGGATTCTAAAAGCTCCTGGGACACCCGACAGATGTTTTTC.

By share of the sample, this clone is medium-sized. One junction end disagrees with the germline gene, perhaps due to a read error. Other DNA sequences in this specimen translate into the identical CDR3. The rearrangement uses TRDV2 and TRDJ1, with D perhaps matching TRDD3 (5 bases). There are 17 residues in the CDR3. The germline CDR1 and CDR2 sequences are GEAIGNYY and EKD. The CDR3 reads CACDVAGPKKGTDELIF. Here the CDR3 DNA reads TGTGCCTGTGATGTTGCTGGGCCAAAAAAAGGCACCGATGAACTCATCTTT.

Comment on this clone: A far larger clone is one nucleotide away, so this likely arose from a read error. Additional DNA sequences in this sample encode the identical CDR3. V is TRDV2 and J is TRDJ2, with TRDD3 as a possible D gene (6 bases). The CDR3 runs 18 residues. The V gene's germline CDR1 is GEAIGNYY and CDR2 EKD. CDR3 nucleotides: TGTGCCTGCGACACTGTTGGTGGGGGCCTAGCTTTGACAGCACAACTCTTCTTT. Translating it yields CACDTVGGGLALTAQLFF.

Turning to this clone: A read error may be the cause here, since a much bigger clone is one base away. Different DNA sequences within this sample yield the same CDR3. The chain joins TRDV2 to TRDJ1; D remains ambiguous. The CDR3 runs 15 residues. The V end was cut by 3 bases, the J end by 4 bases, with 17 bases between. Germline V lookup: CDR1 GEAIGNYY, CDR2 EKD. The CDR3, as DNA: TGTGCCTGTGACTCCCTTATTGGTGGAGACGATAAACTCATCTTT. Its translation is CACDSLIGGDDKLIF.

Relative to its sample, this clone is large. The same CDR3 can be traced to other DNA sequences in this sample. The CDR3 is CACDTLGDPLRMYTDKLIF. DNA for the CDR3: TGTGCCTGTGACACGTTGGGGGATCCTTTACGGATGTACACCGATAAACTCATCTTT. V usage is TRDV2 and J usage is TRDJ1; TRDD3 matches at 8 bases. This CDR3 spans 19 amino acids. Germline V gene data show CDR1 as GEAIGNYY and CDR2 as EKD. Trimming cost V 1 base and J 0 bases; bases outside gene matches: 15.

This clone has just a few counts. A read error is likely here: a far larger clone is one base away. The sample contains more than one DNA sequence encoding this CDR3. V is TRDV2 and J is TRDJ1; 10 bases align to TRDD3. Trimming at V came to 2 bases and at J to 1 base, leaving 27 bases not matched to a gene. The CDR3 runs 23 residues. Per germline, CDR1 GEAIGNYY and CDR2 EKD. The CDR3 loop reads CACDILAPTPQVGDTSLTDKLIF. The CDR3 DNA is TGTGCCTGTGACATTTTAGCTCCTACACCTCAGGTGGGGGATACTTCACTCACCGATAAACTCATCTTT.

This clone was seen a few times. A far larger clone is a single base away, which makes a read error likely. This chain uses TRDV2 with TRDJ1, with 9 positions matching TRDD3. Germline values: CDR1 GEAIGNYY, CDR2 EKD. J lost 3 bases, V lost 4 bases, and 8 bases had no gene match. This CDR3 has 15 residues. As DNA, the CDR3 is TGTGCCTGTGATGGATTGGGGGATATCTCCGATAAACTCATCTTT. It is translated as CACDGLGDISDKLIF.

DNA of the CDR3: TGTGCCTGTGACACCGCTTCTTACTTACTGGGGGATAACTCCGATAAACTCATCTTT. Protein product: CACDTASYLLGDNSDKLIF. This rearrangement joins TRDV2 to TRDJ1; TRDD3 agrees at 11 bases. Per the germline V gene, CDR1 is GEAIGNYY and CDR2 is EKD. This CDR3 is 19 amino acids long. J lost 3 bases, V lost 0 bases, and 14 bases had no gene match.

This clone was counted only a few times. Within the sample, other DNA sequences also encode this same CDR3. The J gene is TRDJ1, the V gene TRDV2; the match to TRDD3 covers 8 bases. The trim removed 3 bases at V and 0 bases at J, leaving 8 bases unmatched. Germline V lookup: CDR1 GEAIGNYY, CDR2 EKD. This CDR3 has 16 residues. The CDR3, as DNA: TGTGCCTGTGACCCACTGGGGGCCATTTACACCGATAAACTCATCTTT. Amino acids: CACDPLGAIYTDKLIF.

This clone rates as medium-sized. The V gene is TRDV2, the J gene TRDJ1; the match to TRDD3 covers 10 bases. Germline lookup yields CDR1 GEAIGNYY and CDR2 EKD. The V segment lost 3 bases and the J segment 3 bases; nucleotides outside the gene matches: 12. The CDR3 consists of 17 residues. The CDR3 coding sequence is TGTGCCTGTGACCCCGTTGGGCTGGGGGATAGCCCCGATAAACTCATCTTT. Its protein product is CACDPVGLGDSPDKLIF.

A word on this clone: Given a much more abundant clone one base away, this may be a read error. CDR3 bases: TGTGCCTGTGACCCACTGGGGGCCCACACCGATAAACCCATCTTT. As protein: CACDPLGAHTDKPIF. V gene TRDV2 combines with J gene TRDJ1; 8 bases are a match to TRDD3. The CDR3 has 15 amino acids. Germline-derived CDR1 and CDR2 are GEAIGNYY and EKD.

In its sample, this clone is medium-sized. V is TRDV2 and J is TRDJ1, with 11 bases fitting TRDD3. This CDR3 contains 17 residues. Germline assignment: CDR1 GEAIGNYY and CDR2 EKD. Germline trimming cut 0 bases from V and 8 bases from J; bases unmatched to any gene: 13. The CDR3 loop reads CACDTVIGGYAEKKLIF. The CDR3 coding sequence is TGTGCCTGTGACACCGTGATTGGGGGATACGCAGAAAAAAAACTCATCTTT.

CDR3 sequence reads: CACDSLVLGEKTDKLIF. The CDR3, as DNA: TGTGCCTGTGACAGTCTAGTACTGGGGGAAAAAACCGATAAACTCATCTTT. The chain combines TRDV2 with TRDJ1; the match to TRDD3 covers 9 bases. There are 17 residues in the CDR3. V gave up 2 bases and J gave up 2 bases; unmatched junction bases: 11. Germline-derived CDR1 and CDR2 are GEAIGNYY and EKD.

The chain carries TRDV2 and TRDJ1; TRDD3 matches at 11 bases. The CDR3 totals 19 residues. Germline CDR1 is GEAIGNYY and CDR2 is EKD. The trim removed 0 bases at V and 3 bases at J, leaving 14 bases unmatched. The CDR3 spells CACDTVSYLLGDNSDKLIF. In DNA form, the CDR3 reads TGTGCCTGTGACACCGTTTCTTACTTACTGGGGGATAACTCCGATAAACTCATCTTT.

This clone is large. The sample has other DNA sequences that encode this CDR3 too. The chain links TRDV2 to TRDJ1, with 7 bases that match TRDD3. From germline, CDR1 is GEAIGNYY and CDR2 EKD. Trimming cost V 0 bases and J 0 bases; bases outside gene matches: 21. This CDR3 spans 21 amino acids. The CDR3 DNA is TGTGCCTGTGACACCGCGGAACGGATTGGGGGAGCTGGAGCCTACACCGATAAACTCATCTTT. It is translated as CACDTAERIGGAGAYTDKLIF.